One sample yielded the 24 T cell receptor beta chains listed below, sequenced in a study of blood T cell repertoires in COVID-19. Measured with immunoSEQ multiplex PCR; TCRdb has only the in-frame clones, and not every one. The sample shows 150,000 or so clones, 90% to 95% of them seen only once. The sequenced sample consisted of peripheral blood. The source is a man in his fifties with acute or convalescent COVID-19.

The chain carries TRBV28 and TRBJ1-1, with D possibly TRBD1 on 5 matching bases. Germline V lookup: CDR1 MDHEN, CDR2 SYDVKM. This CDR3 is 14 amino acids long. V was pared by 7 bases and J by 5 bases, with 17 bases between. CDR3 nucleotide sequence: TGTGCCAGCAAAAGGGAGGAGGGGTTGACTGAAGCTTTCTTT. The encoded protein is CASKREEGLTEAFF.

The table lists this clone with a count of one. The chain has TRBV24-1 and TRBJ1-4, with D uncertain. Trimming took 8 bases from V and 0 from J, leaving 15 bases between them. The CDR3 has 16 residues. Per the germline V gene, CDR1 is KGHDR and CDR2 is SFDVKD. CDR3 region: CATTSGMQSTNEKLFF. Here the CDR3 DNA reads TGTGCCACCACGTCCGGGATGCAGTCAACTAATGAAAAACTGTTTTTT.

The CDR3 bases are TGTGCCAGTAGTATCAGGACAGGGGTATATGGCTACACCTTC. As protein: CASSIRTGVYGYTF. The genes are TRBV19 and TRBJ1-2; 9 bases are shared with TRBD1. Germline assignment: CDR1 LNHDA and CDR2 SQIVND (reference sequence). The CDR3 is 14 amino acids. V lost 3 bases and J lost 5; bases outside the gene matches: 4.

CDR3 amino acids: CASSPEDRDHNYGYTF. The DNA of the CDR3 is TGTGCCAGCAGCCCCGAGGACAGGGACCATAACTATGGCTACACCTTC. The rearrangement links TRBV3-1 (or the pseudogene TRBV3-2) to TRBJ1-2, with 8 bases lining up with TRBD1. This CDR3 is 16 amino acids long. V was pared by 4 bases and J by 1 base, with 8 bases of the junction left unmatched. Germline CDR1 is LGHDT and CDR2 is YNNKEL (reference sequence).

V and J are TRBV5-8 and TRBJ2-7; D is ambiguous. Trimming stripped 4 bases from V and 4 bases from J, with 9 bases between. Germline V lookup: CDR1 SGHTS, CDR2 YDEGEE. The CDR3 spans 12 residues. The CDR3 nucleotides are TGTGCCAGCAGCCTCCTAAATTACGAGCAGTACGTC. Residues: CASSLLNYEQYV.

The J gene is TRBJ2-2, the V gene TRBV19, with TRBD2 matching over 7 bases. The CDR3 extends over 15 amino acids. Germline values: CDR1 LNHDA, CDR2 SQIVND (reference sequence). Trimming cost V 3 bases and J 7 bases; bases outside gene matches: 8. The chain's CDR3 is CASSIMAGVLGELFF. The CDR3 DNA is TGTGCCAGTAGTATTATGGCGGGAGTTCTCGGGGAGCTGTTTTTT.

The chain employs TRBV7-8 and TRBJ2-7, with 10 positions matching TRBD2. The CDR3 runs to 14 residues. CDR1 and CDR2 from the germline V gene are SGHVS and FQNEAQ. The ends lost 2 bases at V and 2 bases at J; junction bases unmatched: 0. Written as DNA, the CDR3 is TGTGCCAGCAGCTTAACTAGCGGGGCCTACGAGCAGTACGTC. It is translated as CASSLTSGAYEQYV.

The chain has TRBV7-9 and TRBJ1-2; TRBD1 is a possible D gene (5 bases). Trimming removed 5 bases from V and 1 base from J, with 20 bases in between. The CDR3 extends over 17 amino acids. Germline V CDR1 and CDR2: SEHNR, FQNEAQ (reference sequence). CDR3 in amino acids: CASSPPNRQLHNYGYTF. CDR3 DNA sequence: TGTGCCAGCAGCCCACCCAACAGACAGTTGCATAACTATGGCTACACCTTC.

This chain uses TRBV28 with TRBJ1-5; D possibly corresponds to TRBD1 (6 bases). Germline values: CDR1 MDHEN, CDR2 SYDVKM. The CDR3 runs 16 residues. V shed 7 bases and J shed 3 bases, with 19 bases lying between them. In DNA, the CDR3 is TGTGCCAGCACCTGGTGGGGGCGAGGGCTCAATCAGCCCCAGCATTTT. As protein: CASTWWGRGLNQPQHF.

The V call is TRBV12-5, the J call TRBJ1-5, with a possible D match to TRBD1 (6 bases). The CDR3 totals 16 residues. V was trimmed by 0 bases and J by 6 bases, leaving 15 bases between them. The V gene's germline CDR1 is LGHNT and CDR2 FRNRAP. The CDR3 loop is CASGLVLTGTSQPQHF. DNA of the CDR3: TGTGCTAGTGGTTTGGTTCTTACGGGGACATCTCAGCCCCAGCATTTT.

The rearrangement uses TRBV5-1 and TRBJ1-6; D ambiguous. This CDR3 comprises 14 residues. CDR1 SGHRS and CDR2 YFSETQ come from the germline V gene. V was cut by 1 base and J by 8 bases, with 10 bases left in between. CDR3 in DNA: TGCGCCAGCAGCTTGTGGGAGACGGATTCACCCCTCCACTTT. This sequence encodes CASSLWETDSPLHF.

The J gene is TRBJ1-3, the V gene TRBV28, with TRBD1 matching 9 bases. The CDR3 extends over 16 amino acids. CDR1 is MDHEN, CDR2 SYDVKM, per germline. The trim removed 4 bases at V and 3 bases at J, leaving 7 bases unmatched. The CDR3 nucleotides read TGTGCCAGCAGTTCCAACACAGGGGGCGGTGGAAACACCATATATTTT. Protein: CASSSNTGGGGNTIYF.

The rearrangement joins TRBV5-1 to TRBJ2-7, with 9 bases lining up with TRBD2. The V gene end was trimmed by 2 bases and the J gene end by 0 bases; junction bases not matched to a gene: 9. The CDR3 consists of 17 residues. The germline CDR1 and CDR2 sequences are SGHRS and YFSETQ. This CDR3 is CASSFISTSGFSYEQYF. The CDR3, as DNA: TGCGCCAGCAGCTTCATATCGACTAGCGGATTCTCCTACGAGCAGTACTTC. The full variable domain, completed using reference TRBV5-1 and TRBJ2-7, is KAGVTQTPRYLIKTRGQQVTLSCSPISGHRSVSWYQQTPGQGLQFLFEYFSETQRNKGNFPGRFSGRQFSNSRSEMNVSTLELGDSALYLCASSFISTSGFSYEQYFGPGTRLTVT.

This chain joins TRBV27 and TRBJ1-6; no reliable D call. Looked up from germline, CDR1 is MNHEY and CDR2 is SMNVEV (reference sequence). Deletions cut 6 bases from V and 7 bases from J, with 7 bases between. The CDR3 loop spans 12 amino acids. CDR3 bases: TGTGCCAGCAGAATCGCGAATTCACCCCTCCACTTT. Translated: CASRIANSPLHF.

The V call is TRBV5-4, the J call TRBJ1-6; D is uncertain. This CDR3 region has 15 residues. The germline V gene has CDR1 SGHNT and CDR2 YYREEE (reference sequence). V lost 0 bases to trimming and J lost 6 bases, with 10 bases between them. The chain's CDR3 is CASSLAVVGNSPLHF. The CDR3 DNA sequence: TGTGCCAGCAGCTTGGCCGTGGTCGGTAATTCACCCCTCCACTTT.

This sequence joins TRBV28 and TRBJ2-3; maybe TRBD1 (5 bases). V lost 1 base and J lost 4, with 6 bases in between. Germline CDR1 MDHEN, CDR2 SYDVKM. This CDR3 spans 13 amino acids. The CDR3 sequence is CASSLLGADTQYF. The CDR3 nucleotides are TGTGCCAGCAGTTTATTAGGGGCAGATACGCAGTATTTT.

The chain joins TRBV5-5 to TRBJ1-2; a weak D match, TRBD1 (6 bases). The CDR3 extends over 15 amino acids. V was clipped by 6 bases and J by 7 bases, with 22 bases between them. The germline V gene encodes CDR1 SGHKS and CDR2 YYEKEE (reference sequence). The CDR3 region has the DNA TGTGCCAGCACGGGCCAGAGGGGGAATTCTGGTGGCTACACCTTC. This gives the protein CASTGQRGNSGGYTF.

The chain is built from TRBV28 and TRBJ1-1, with 9 bases matching TRBD1. The CDR3 extends over 14 amino acids. Germline loops: CDR1 MDHEN, CDR2 SYDVKM. V lost 10 bases to trimming and J lost 2 bases; unmatched junction nucleotides: 8. Here the CDR3 DNA reads TGTGCCACCTCCCGACAGGGGGGCAACACTGAAGCTTTCTTT. It encodes CATSRQGGNTEAFF.

In DNA form, the CDR3 reads TGTGCCAGCAGCCAAGGGGCTCAGGGATTCTCTGGAAACACCATATATTTT. Protein: CASSQGAQGFSGNTIYF. The chain has TRBV3-1 (or the pseudogene TRBV3-2) and TRBJ1-3; a possible D gene is TRBD1 (5 bases). CDR1 and CDR2 (germline): LGHDT, YNNKEL (reference sequence). The CDR3 sequence is 17 residues long. Trimming cost V 1 base and J 0 bases, with 13 bases left between them.

In its sample, this clone was seen a few times. This rearrangement joins TRBV29-1 to TRBJ2-5, with D possibly matching TRBD2 (6 bases). Germline values: CDR1 SQVTM, CDR2 ANQGSEA. V lost 4 bases to trimming and J lost 5 bases, with 11 bases between them. CDR3 size: 12 residues. In DNA, the CDR3 is TGCAGCGTTGGGAGGGGTAAGGAGACCCAGTACTTC. Amino acid sequence: CSVGRGKETQYF.

The V gene is TRBV2, the J gene TRBJ1-5; 8 bases are shared with TRBD1. The CDR3 is 14 residues long. The V gene end was trimmed by 5 bases and the J gene end by 6 bases; junction bases not matched to a gene: 6. The germline CDR1 and CDR2 sequences are SNHLY and FYNNEI. This chain's CDR3 is CASSFGQGPQPQHF. CDR3 sequence (DNA): TGTGCCAGCAGTTTTGGACAGGGCCCTCAGCCCCAGCATTTT.

The J gene is TRBJ1-2, the V gene TRBV28, with D tentatively TRBD1 (5 bases). Germline assignment: CDR1 MDHEN and CDR2 SYDVKM. The CDR3 is 13 residues long. Trimming pared 5 bases from V and 4 bases from J, leaving 11 bases between. CDR3 residues: CASSGALIYGYTF. In DNA, the CDR3 is TGTGCCAGCAGTGGGGCGCTTATCTATGGCTACACCTTC.

The chain's CDR3 is CASSAFPGQGLSEQYF. The CDR3 DNA sequence: TGTGCCAGCAGTGCATTCCCGGGACAGGGGTTGAGCGAGCAGTACTTC. This chain connects TRBV6-4 to TRBJ2-7; 10 bases match TRBD1. CDR3 size: 16 residues. The germline V gene has CDR1 MRHNA and CDR2 SNTAGT. J was trimmed by 6 bases and V by 4 bases; bases with no gene match: 12.

The rearrangement joins TRBV4-2 to TRBJ1-4, with a tentative D call TRBD1 (5 bases). The CDR3 runs to 14 residues. The germline V gene has CDR1 LGHNA and CDR2 YNFKEQ. The V end lost 4 bases, the J end lost 8 bases, and 14 bases lay between the germline ends. The CDR3, as DNA: TGTGCCAGCAGCCCCCTGACAGATGGGGAAAAACTGTTTTTT. Translation gives CASSPLTDGEKLFF.